Below, one T cell receptor beta chain is given with its context. Its antigen is unknown. Base-call qualities are not available, and no considerably larger clone is one nucleotide away. In the prospective study, participants were roughly 18 to 89 years old, resided in 24 geographic areas of the United States, and were enrolled through a virtual design. Cohort assignment in the prospective study relied on participant-reported clinical history from a screening survey and a study questionnaire. Mobile phlebotomists in the prospective study collected whole blood, serum and a nasopharyngeal or oropharyngeal swab from every participant. Over a roughly 2-month period, participants in the prospective study had the option of providing additional blood draws and questionnaires. Before DNA extraction, prospective study blood samples were shipped either frozen or at room temperature. The immunoSEQ Assay, a bias-controlled multiplex PCR, was used to amplify TCRbeta CDR3 regions from genomic DNA. The authors processed their data as follows. The number of nucleated cells in each sample was estimated by amplification of reference gene primers within the assay. Sequence reads were collapsed and filtered to measure the absolute abundance of every unique TCRbeta CDR3 rearrangement. For each sample, productive Simpson clonality was calculated as the square root of Simpson's diversity index across productive rearrangements. The table was pulled from immuneACCESS by TCRdb, which kept in-frame rearrangements only. Such tables lose some clones; where checked, under half of the loss comes from unresolved V genes, and the rest has no known cause. From that table come the V and J calls and clone size; the DNA was used to work out D and trimming. The sample records about 360,000 clones, more than 70% of which are singletons. Around 1.9% of the sample is held by the ten biggest clonotypes.

Reading from cysteine to phenylalanine, the CDR3 counts 12 amino acids. The kept DNA is CDR3 alone, 36 bases in frame from the first base. V is clipped by 2 bases and J by 4 bases, and the sequence between their germline boundaries is 4 bases long. Looking up the germline V gene yields CDR1 SGHTA and CDR2 FQGNSA. The sample originates from a study of blood T cell repertoires in COVID-19 (dated by TCRdb to between 2020 and 2021). With regard to the full study: For ImmuneRACE Cohort 3, a participant was defined as recovered based on two consecutive negative NP/OP PCR tests, clearance by a healthcare professional, or resolution of symptoms. Samples covering the acute and convalescent phases of COVID-19 were provided by collaborators in the United States, Italy and Spain. The material from the prospective study consisted of cDNA or gDNA derived from T cells, B-cell-depleted T cells, or PBMCs. Subjects who had been exposed to COVID-19, were actively infected with it, or had recovered from it provided the deeply sampled blood TCRbeta repertoires that made up the dataset. The repertoires were made available in a free public database intended to serve as a resource for research on the immune response to SARS-CoV-2. Samples were obtained from the ongoing ImmuneRACE study (first 160 participants) and from 1,000 to 1,500 subjects provided by 6 global collaborators. A de-identified subject ID, COVID-19 status, age in years and sex were almost always included in the sample metadata. Where available, HLA class I and class II types were taken from metadata supplied by the sample provider and were not determined by assay-based typing.

Broad study findings and their caveats: How much clinical and demographic metadata was included differed by source and by participant, and the metadata was provided uncurated.

Specimen: PBMCs or T cells enriched from blood (not recorded which). This chain is built from TRBV7-2 and TRBJ2-3; the D gene identity is not certain. The TCR sequence derives from a man aged 35 to 55 in a cohort exposed to, infected with or recovered from COVID-19 (not recorded which). The DNA reads TGTGCCAGCAGCTTAATCTCAGATACGCAGTATTTT. It is translated as CASSLISDTQYF.